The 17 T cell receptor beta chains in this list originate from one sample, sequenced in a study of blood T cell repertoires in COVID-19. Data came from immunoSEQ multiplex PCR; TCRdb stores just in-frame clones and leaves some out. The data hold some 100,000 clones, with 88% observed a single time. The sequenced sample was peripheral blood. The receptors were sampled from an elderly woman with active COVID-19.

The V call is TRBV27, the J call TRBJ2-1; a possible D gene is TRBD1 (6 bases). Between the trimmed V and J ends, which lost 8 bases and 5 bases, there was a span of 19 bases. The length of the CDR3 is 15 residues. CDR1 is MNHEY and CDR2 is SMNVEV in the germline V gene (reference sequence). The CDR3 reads CASANAGVGDNEQFF. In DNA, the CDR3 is TGTGCCAGCGCGAACGCAGGGGTCGGTGACAATGAGCAGTTCTTC.

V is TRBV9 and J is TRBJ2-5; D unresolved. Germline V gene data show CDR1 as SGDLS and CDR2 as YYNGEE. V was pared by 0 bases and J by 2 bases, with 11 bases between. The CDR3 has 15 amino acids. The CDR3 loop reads CASSVGVTVQETQYF. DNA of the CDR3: TGTGCCAGCAGCGTAGGGGTGACTGTACAAGAGACCCAGTACTTC. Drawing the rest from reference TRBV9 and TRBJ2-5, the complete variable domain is DSGVTQTPKHLITATGQRVTLRCSPRSGDLSVYWYQQSLDQGLQFLIQYYNGEERAKGNILERFSAQQFPDLHSELNLSSLELGDSALYFCASSVGVTVQETQYFGPGTRLLVL.

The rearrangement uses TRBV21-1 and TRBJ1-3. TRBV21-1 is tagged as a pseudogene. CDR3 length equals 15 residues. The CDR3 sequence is CASSKSSFSGNTIYF. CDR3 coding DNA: TGTGCCAGCAGCAAATCTAGTTTCTCTGGAAACACCATATATTTT.

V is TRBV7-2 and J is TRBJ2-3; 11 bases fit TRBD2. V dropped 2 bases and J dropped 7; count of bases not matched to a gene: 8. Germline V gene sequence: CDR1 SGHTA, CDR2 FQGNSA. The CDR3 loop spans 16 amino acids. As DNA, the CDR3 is TGTGCCAGCAGCTTATCCCTAGCGGGAGGCCTTAATACGCAGTATTTT. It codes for CASSLSLAGGLNTQYF.

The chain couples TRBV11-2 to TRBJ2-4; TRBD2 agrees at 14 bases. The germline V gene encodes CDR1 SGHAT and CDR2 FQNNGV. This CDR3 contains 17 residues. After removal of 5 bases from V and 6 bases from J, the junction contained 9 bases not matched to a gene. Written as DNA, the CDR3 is TGTGCCAGCAGCCCGGGACTAGCGGGAGCCGTGCTAAACATTCAGTACTTC. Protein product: CASSPGLAGAVLNIQYF.

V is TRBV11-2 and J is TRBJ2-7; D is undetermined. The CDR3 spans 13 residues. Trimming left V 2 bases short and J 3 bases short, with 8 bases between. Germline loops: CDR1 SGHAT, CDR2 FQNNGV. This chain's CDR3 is CASSLTRNYEQYF. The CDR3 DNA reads TGTGCCAGCAGCTTAACGCGGAACTACGAGCAGTACTTC. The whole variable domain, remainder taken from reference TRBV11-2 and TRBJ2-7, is EAGVAQSPRYKIIEKRQSVAFWCNPISGHATLYWYQQILGQGPKLLIQFQNNGVVDDSQLPKDRFSAERLKGVDSTLKIQPAKLEDSAVYLCASSLTRNYEQYFGPGTRLTVT.

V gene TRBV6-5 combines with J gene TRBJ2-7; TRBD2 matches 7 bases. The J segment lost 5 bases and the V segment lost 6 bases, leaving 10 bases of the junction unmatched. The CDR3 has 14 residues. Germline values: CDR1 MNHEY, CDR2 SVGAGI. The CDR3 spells CASSPPGGLDEQYF. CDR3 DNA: TGTGCCAGCAGCCCCCCGGGCGGACTAGACGAGCAGTACTTC.

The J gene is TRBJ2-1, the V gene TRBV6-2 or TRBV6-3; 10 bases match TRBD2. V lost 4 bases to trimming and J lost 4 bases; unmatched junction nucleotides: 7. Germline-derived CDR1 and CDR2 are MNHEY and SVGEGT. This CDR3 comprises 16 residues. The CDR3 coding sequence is TGTGCCAGCAGTTTCGGACTAGCGGCCGGTTACAATGAGCAGTTCTTC. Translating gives CASSFGLAAGYNEQFF.

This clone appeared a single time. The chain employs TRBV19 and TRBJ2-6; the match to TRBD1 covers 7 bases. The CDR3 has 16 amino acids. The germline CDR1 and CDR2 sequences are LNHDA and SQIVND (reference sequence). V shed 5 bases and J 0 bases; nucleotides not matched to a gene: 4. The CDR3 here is CASSPAGGSGANVLTF. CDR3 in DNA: TGTGCCAGTAGTCCAGCAGGGGGCTCTGGGGCCAACGTCCTGACTTTC.

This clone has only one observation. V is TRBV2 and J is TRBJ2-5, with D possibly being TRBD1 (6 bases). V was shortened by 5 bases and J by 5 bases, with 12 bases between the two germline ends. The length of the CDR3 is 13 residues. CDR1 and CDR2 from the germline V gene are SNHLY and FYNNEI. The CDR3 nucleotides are TGTGCCAGCAGTAAACAGGGAAGGGAGACCCAGTACTTC. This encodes CASSKQGRETQYF.

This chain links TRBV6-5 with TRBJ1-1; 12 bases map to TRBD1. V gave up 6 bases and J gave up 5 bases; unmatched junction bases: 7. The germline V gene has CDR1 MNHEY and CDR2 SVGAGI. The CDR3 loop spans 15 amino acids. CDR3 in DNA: TGTGCCAGCAGGGGACAGGGGGCGAGAGGGACTGAAGCTTTCTTT. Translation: CASRGQGARGTEAFF.

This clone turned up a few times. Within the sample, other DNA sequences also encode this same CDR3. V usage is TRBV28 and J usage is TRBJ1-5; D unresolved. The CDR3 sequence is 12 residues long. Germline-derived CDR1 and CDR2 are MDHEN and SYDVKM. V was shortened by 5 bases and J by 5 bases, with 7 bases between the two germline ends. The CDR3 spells CASSLSDQPQHF. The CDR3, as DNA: TGTGCCAGCAGTCTTTCGGATCAGCCCCAGCATTTT.

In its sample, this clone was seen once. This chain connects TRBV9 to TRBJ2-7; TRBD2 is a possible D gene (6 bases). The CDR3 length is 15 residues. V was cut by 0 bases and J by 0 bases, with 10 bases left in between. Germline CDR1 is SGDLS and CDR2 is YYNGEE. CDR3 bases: TGTGCCAGCAGCGTAGGCTGGGACTCCTCCTACGAGCAGTACTTC. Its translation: CASSVGWDSSYEQYF.

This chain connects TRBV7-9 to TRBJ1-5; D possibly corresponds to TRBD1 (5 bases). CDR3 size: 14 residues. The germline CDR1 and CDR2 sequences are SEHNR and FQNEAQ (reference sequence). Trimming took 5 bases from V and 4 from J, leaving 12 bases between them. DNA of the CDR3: TGTGCCAGCAGCCTGATGGGGGGTAATCAGCCCCAGCATTTT. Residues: CASSLMGGNQPQHF.

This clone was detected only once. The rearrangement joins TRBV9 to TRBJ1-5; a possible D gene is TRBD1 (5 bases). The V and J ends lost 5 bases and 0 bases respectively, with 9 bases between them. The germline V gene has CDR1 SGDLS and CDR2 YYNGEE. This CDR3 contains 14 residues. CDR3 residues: CASSGGGSNQPQHF. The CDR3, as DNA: TGTGCCAGCAGTGGGGGGGGTAGCAATCAGCCCCAGCATTTT.

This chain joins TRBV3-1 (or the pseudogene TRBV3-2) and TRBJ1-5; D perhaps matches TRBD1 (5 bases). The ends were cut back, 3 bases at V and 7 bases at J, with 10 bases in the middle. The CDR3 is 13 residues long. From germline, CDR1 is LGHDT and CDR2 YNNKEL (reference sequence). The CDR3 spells CASSQGGGQPQHF. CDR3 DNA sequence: TGTGCCAGCAGCCAGGGGGGAGGGCAGCCCCAGCATTTT.

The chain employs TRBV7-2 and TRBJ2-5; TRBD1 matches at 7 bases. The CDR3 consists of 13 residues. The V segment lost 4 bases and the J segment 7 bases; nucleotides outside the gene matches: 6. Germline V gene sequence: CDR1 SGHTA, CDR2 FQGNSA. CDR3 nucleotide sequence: TGTGCCAGCAGCTCACAGGGGATGGGGACCCAGTACTTC. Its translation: CASSSQGMGTQYF. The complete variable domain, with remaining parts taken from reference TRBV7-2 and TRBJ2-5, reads GAGVSQSPSNKVTEKGKDVELRCDPISGHTALYWYRQSLGQGLEFLIYFQGNSAPDKSGLPSDRFSAERTGGSVSTLTIQRTQQEDSAVYLCASSSQGMGTQYFGPGTRLLVL.